The entry that follows covers one TCR beta chain sequence. This specimen comes from a study of CD8 T cells in Susac syndrome. The authors sequenced TCR beta from blood CD8+ and CD4+ T cells. Negative isolation yielded CD8+ and CD4+ T cells; FACS enriched TEMRA cells. V was pared by 2 bases and J by 5 bases, with 7 bases of the junction left unmatched. Germline-derived CDR1 and CDR2 are LGHDT and YNNKEL (reference sequence). CDR3 length: 16 amino acids. The authors reverse transcribed roughly 0.5 to 1 ug RNA with random hexamers. With immunoSEQ multiplex PCR, TCR beta CDR3 was amplified across 54 Vbeta and 13 Jbeta. TCRdb re-called the immunoSEQ multiplex PCR reads through MiXCR, storing one row per CDR3 protein. The sample lists roughly 190,000 distinct CDR3 sequences; 93% were seen once.

This chain joins TRBV3-1 and TRBJ1-5; 9 bases are a match to TRBD1. The sample taken for sequencing was CD4+ T cells from PBMCs. This clonotype was sampled from a human donor in good health. The CDR3, as DNA: TGTGCCAGCAGCCAATACGGGACAGGGAAGGATCAGCCCCAGCATTTT. It yields the protein CASSQYGTGKDQPQHF.